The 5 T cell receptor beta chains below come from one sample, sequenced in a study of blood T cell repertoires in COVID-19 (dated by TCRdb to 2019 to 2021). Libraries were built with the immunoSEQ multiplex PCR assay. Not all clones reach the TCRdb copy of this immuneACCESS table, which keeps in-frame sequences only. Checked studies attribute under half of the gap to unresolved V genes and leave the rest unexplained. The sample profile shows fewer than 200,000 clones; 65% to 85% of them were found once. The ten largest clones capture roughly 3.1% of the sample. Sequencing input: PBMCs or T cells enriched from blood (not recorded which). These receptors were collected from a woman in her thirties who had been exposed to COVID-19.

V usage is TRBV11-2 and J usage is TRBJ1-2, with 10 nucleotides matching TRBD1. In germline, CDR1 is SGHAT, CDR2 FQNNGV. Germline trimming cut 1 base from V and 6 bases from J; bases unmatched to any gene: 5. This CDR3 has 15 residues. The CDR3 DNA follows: TGTGCCAGCAGCTTAGGACAGGGGGCGCTTGATGGCTACACCTTC. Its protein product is CASSLGQGALDGYTF. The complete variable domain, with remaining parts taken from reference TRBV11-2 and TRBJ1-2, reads EAGVAQSPRYKIIEKRQSVAFWCNPISGHATLYWYQQILGQGPKLLIQFQNNGVVDDSQLPKDRFSAERLKGVDSTLKIQPAKLEDSAVYLCASSLGQGALDGYTFGSGTRLTVV.

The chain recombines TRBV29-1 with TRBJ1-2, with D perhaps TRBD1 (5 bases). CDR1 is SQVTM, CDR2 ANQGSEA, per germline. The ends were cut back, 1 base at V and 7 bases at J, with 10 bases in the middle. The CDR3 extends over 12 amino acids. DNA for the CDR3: TGCAGCGTTGAAGTTGGGGCAGGTGGCTACACCTTC. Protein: CSVEVGAGGYTF.

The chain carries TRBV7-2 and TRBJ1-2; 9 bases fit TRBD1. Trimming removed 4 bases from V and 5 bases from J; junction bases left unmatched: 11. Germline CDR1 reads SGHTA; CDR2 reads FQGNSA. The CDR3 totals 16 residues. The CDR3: CASSSIPGQGEYGYTF. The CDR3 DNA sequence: TGTGCCAGCAGCTCTATACCGGGACAGGGAGAGTATGGCTACACCTTC.

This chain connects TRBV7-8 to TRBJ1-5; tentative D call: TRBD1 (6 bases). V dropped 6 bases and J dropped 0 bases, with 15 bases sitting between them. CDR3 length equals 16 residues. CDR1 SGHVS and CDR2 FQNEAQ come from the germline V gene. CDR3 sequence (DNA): TGTGCCAGCAGAGAAGTGGGGGGGGCTAGCAATCAGCCCCAGCATTTT. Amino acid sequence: CASREVGGASNQPQHF.

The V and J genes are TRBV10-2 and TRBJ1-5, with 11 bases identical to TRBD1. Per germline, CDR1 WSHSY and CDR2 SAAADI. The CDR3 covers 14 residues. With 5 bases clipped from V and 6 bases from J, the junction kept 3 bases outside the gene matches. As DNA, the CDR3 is TGCGCCAGCAGTCCGGGACAGGGGGTTCAGCCCCAGCATTTT. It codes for CASSPGQGVQPQHF.